These 16 T cell receptor beta chains share one sample of origin, sequenced in a study of blood T cell repertoires in COVID-19. The data were produced by immunoSEQ multiplex PCR, yet TCRdb's version contains in-frame clones alone and is incomplete. The table records approximately 90,000 clones, 65% to 85% of them present only once. Sequenced material: peripheral blood. The receptors shown here come from a man between 65 and 80 years old with acute or convalescent COVID-19.

The chain combines TRBV3-1 (or the pseudogene TRBV3-2) with TRBJ1-3; no firm D call. The CDR3 runs 14 residues. Germline CDR1 LGHDT, CDR2 YNNKEL (reference sequence). V was shortened by 6 bases and J by 1 base, with 10 bases between the two germline ends. The CDR3 sequence: CASSPRLSGNTIYF. The CDR3 DNA is TGTGCCAGCAGTCCGAGGCTTTCTGGAAACACCATATATTTT.

This sequence joins TRBV4-1 and TRBJ2-5, with 7 bases identical to TRBD1. The germline V gene has CDR1 MGHRA and CDR2 YSYEKL. There are 13 residues in the CDR3. The junction had 6 bases not matched to a gene; V was cut back by 6 bases and J by 5 bases. The CDR3 region has the DNA TGCGCCAGCAGACCCAGGGGGAGCGAGACCCAGTACTTC. Its protein product is CASRPRGSETQYF.

The rearrangement links TRBV11-2 to TRBJ1-6, with 9 bases that match TRBD1. With 7 bases clipped from V and 7 bases from J, the junction kept 17 bases outside the gene matches. The CDR3 covers 18 residues. Germline V lookup: CDR1 SGHAT, CDR2 FQNNGV. The chain's CDR3 is CASTRGTGTSIGNSPLHF. The CDR3 region has the DNA TGTGCCAGCACCAGAGGGACAGGGACATCGATAGGCAATTCACCCCTCCACTTT.

The rearrangement links TRBV19 to TRBJ1-2; D is undetermined. Looked up from germline, CDR1 is LNHDA and CDR2 is SQIVND (reference sequence). Trimming took off 4 bases at V and 2 bases at J, with 14 bases between the two ends. The CDR3 runs 15 residues. The chain's CDR3 is CASSNVGNGNYGYTF. CDR3 coding DNA: TGTGCCAGTAGTAACGTGGGTAACGGGAACTATGGCTACACCTTC. The full variable domain, in which reference TRBV19 and TRBJ1-2 provide the parts outside the CDR3, is DGGITQSPKYLFRKEGQNVTLSCEQNLNHDAMYWYRQDPGQGLRLIYYSQIVNDFQKGDIAEGYSVSREKKESFPLTVTSAQKNPTAFYLCASSNVGNGNYGYTFGSGTRLTVV.

V and J are TRBV5-6 and TRBJ1-4; 7 positions agree with TRBD1. CDR1 and CDR2 (germline): SGHDT, YYEEEE. The J segment lost 1 base and the V segment lost 4 bases, leaving 4 bases of the junction unmatched. There are 15 residues in the CDR3. This CDR3 is CASSPRTGTNEKLFF. CDR3 bases: TGTGCCAGCAGCCCCCGGACAGGAACTAATGAAAAACTGTTTTTT.

This clone was counted a few times. J is TRBJ2-1 and V is TRBV28; maybe TRBD2 (5 bases). The CDR3 is 15 residues long. The ends were cut back, 3 bases at V and 3 bases at J, with 12 bases in the middle. Per the germline V gene, CDR1 is MDHEN and CDR2 is SYDVKM. CDR3 coding DNA: TGTGCCAGCAGTTTGATCGAGCGGAGCTACAATGAGCAGTTCTTC. Protein sequence: CASSLIERSYNEQFF.

The chain links TRBV14 to TRBJ2-7; a weak D match, TRBD1 (6 bases). V was trimmed by 2 bases and J by 2 bases, leaving 19 bases between them. Germline V gives CDR1 SGHDN, CDR2 FVKESK. The CDR3 has 17 amino acids. CDR3 in DNA: TGTGCCAGCAGCCAACCACTCCGGGCAGGGGCCACCTACGAGCAGTACTTC. Its translation: CASSQPLRAGATYEQYF.

V gene TRBV6-1 combines with J gene TRBJ1-1; maybe TRBD1 (5 bases). The CDR3 length is 14 residues. Looked up from germline, CDR1 is MNHNS and CDR2 is SASEGT. V was trimmed by 1 base and J by 0 bases, leaving 6 bases between them. CDR3 protein: CASSEGGVNTEAFF. CDR3 in DNA: TGTGCCAGCAGTGAAGGGGGGGTGAACACTGAAGCTTTCTTT.

This clone was seen ten or more times. V and J are TRBV7-9 and TRBJ2-2; D remains ambiguous. This CDR3 comprises 15 residues. With 1 base removed from V and 2 bases from J, the gap between germline ends came to 8 bases. Germline CDR1 SEHNR, CDR2 FQNEAQ (reference sequence). The CDR3 DNA is TGTGCCAGCAGCTTAGGGCTAGAAAACACCGGGGAGCTGTTTTTT. This gives the protein CASSLGLENTGELFF. Full variable domain (missing parts from reference TRBV7-9 and TRBJ2-2): DTGVSQNPRHKITKRGQNVTFRCDPISEHNRLYWYRQTLGQGPEFLTYFQNEAQLEKSRLLSDRFSAERPKGSFSTLEIQRTEQGDSAMYLCASSLGLENTGELFFGEGSRLTVL.

The chain links TRBV5-1 to TRBJ2-1; 7 bases fit TRBD1. Germline CDR1 reads SGHRS; CDR2 reads YFSETQ. The CDR3 loop spans 15 amino acids. V gave up 5 bases and J gave up 0 bases; unmatched junction bases: 5. CDR3 residues: CASRWAGGSYNEQFF. CDR3 DNA sequence: TGCGCCAGCAGATGGGCAGGGGGCTCCTACAATGAGCAGTTCTTC.

Concerning this clone: At the DNA level, this CDR3 is encoded by other sequences in the same sample as well. This chain joins TRBV2 and TRBJ2-3; 7 bases align to TRBD2. Germline CDR1 is SNHLY and CDR2 is FYNNEI. The V and J ends lost 2 bases and 3 bases, in that order; junction bases with no gene match: 8. The CDR3 contains 16 residues. The CDR3 sequence is CASSELAGDGTDTQYF. The CDR3 coding sequence is TGTGCCAGCAGTGAACTGGCGGGGGACGGGACAGATACGCAGTATTTT.

This clone was recorded only once. The rearrangement uses TRBV3-1 (or the pseudogene TRBV3-2) and TRBJ2-7, with TRBD1 identical over 10 bases. Germline V lookup: CDR1 LGHDT, CDR2 YNNKEL (reference sequence). The CDR3 runs 15 residues. V lost 6 bases to trimming and J lost 4 bases; unmatched junction nucleotides: 9. For the CDR3, the DNA is TGTGCCAGCAGTTTTAACGGACAGGGGGTTTACGAGCAGTACTTC. Residues: CASSFNGQGVYEQYF.

The genes are TRBV5-1 and TRBJ1-2, with a weak D call TRBD1 (6 bases). Trimming took 3 bases from V and 5 from J, leaving 14 bases between them. Germline CDR1 is SGHRS and CDR2 is YFSETQ. The CDR3 has 14 amino acids. The CDR3 reads CASSSPAGDYGYTF. Here the CDR3 DNA reads TGCGCCAGCAGCTCCCCCGCAGGGGATTATGGCTACACCTTC.

The chain joins TRBV3-1 (or the pseudogene TRBV3-2) to TRBJ2-5, with D perhaps matching TRBD1 (5 bases). V dropped 2 bases and J dropped 4 bases, with 14 bases sitting between them. Germline values: CDR1 LGHDT, CDR2 YNNKEL (reference sequence). The CDR3 is made up of 15 amino acids. This chain's CDR3 is CASSQMSGARETQYF. Written as DNA, the CDR3 is TGTGCCAGCAGCCAAATGAGTGGGGCTCGAGAGACCCAGTACTTC.

The chain recombines TRBV11-3 with TRBJ2-3; a weak D match, TRBD1 (6 bases). CDR1 and CDR2 from the germline V gene are SGHNT and YENEEA. The V gene lost 5 bases and the J gene lost 6 bases, with 18 bases spanning the gap. There are 15 residues in the CDR3. The CDR3 reads CASSLRDTSGDTQYF. The DNA of the CDR3 is TGTGCCAGCAGCCTCCGGGACACCTCAGGGGATACGCAGTATTTT.

The chain combines TRBV5-1 with TRBJ1-5; D unclear. V shed 0 bases and J shed 7 bases, with 8 bases lying between them. CDR3 length: 13 amino acids. CDR1 is SGHRS and CDR2 is YFSETQ in the germline V gene. The CDR3, as DNA: TGCGCCAGCAGCTTGGGGGGAGGCCAGCCCCAGCATTTT. It is translated as CASSLGGGQPQHF. Full variable domain (missing parts from reference TRBV5-1 and TRBJ1-5): KAGVTQTPRYLIKTRGQQVTLSCSPISGHRSVSWYQQTPGQGLQFLFEYFSETQRNKGNFPGRFSGRQFSNSRSEMNVSTLELGDSALYLCASSLGGGQPQHFGDGTRLSIL.